A single sample gave rise to the 3 T cell receptor beta chains below, sequenced in a study of shared clonotypes between healthy human individuals. Naive CD8 populations comprised CD45RO-negative cells positively selected for CCR7, excluding terminally differentiated effector memory CD45RA+ cells. Here immunoSEQ multiplex PCR was the method, and the copy in TCRdb shows in-frame clones only, minus some. The profile shows hundreds of thousands of clones, 90% to 97% of them singletons. The material sequenced was naive CD8+ T cells sorted from blood. The receptors shown here come from a woman aged 30 to 39 in good health.

The chain joins TRBV19 to TRBJ2-7; D is ambiguous. With 3 bases removed from V and 0 bases from J, the gap between germline ends came to 9 bases. Germline assignment: CDR1 LNHDA and CDR2 SQIVND (reference sequence). This CDR3 is built from 14 residues. The chain's CDR3 is CASSISGVSYEQYF. The CDR3 DNA reads as TGTGCCAGTAGTATCTCGGGTGTCTCCTACGAGCAGTACTTC.

This chain uses TRBV4-2 with TRBJ1-2, with D possibly matching TRBD1 (5 bases). V was pared by 0 bases and J by 4 bases, with 18 bases between. The CDR3 runs 17 residues. The germline gives CDR1 LGHNA, CDR2 YNFKEQ. CDR3 loop: CASSQEPGAEPSYGYTF. CDR3 DNA: TGTGCCAGCAGCCAAGAGCCCGGGGCCGAACCAAGCTATGGCTACACCTTC.

In DNA form, the CDR3 reads TGTGCCAGCAGTTCGACAGGGGAAACCTACGAGCAGTACTTC. Residues: CASSSTGETYEQYF. The J gene is TRBJ2-5, the V gene TRBV6-5; 8 bases are shared with TRBD1. The J call may not be correct, given that the DNA end is closer to TRBJ2-7. CDR3 length equals 14 residues. The V gene's germline CDR1 is MNHEY and CDR2 SVGAGI.